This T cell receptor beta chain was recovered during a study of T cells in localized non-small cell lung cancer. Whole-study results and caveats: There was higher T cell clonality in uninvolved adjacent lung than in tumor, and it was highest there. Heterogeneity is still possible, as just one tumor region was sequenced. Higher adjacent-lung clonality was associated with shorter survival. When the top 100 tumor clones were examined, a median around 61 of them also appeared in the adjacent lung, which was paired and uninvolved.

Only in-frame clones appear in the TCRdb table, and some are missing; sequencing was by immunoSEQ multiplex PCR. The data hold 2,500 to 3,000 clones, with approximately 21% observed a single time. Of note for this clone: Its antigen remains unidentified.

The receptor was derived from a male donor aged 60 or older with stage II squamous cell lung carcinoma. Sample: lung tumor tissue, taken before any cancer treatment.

The CDR3 sequence is CASSYAGAGGYTF. Written as DNA, the CDR3 is TGTGCCAGCAGTTACGCAGGAGCAGGGGGCTACACCTTC. The chain joins TRBV6-8 to TRBJ1-2; possibly TRBD1 for D (5 bases). The CDR3 totals 13 residues. V dropped 2 bases and J dropped 8 bases, with 12 bases sitting between them. The germline CDR1 and CDR2 sequences are MNHGY and SAAAGT.